This T cell receptor (beta chain) was sequenced during a study of cytomegalovirus exposure and HLA in healthy donors (TCRdb year 2017). Study-wide context: The 666 repertoires of the first cohort and the 120 or so validation repertoires were produced on the same platform, according to a later analysis. High-throughput TCR immunosequencing, statistical association of individual TCRs with disease status, and machine learning were combined to predict cytomegalovirus infection status. In addition to the first cohort of 666 subjects, a separate validation cohort of some 120 different subjects was used. The aim of the study was to test whether cataloging public T cell receptors could identify signatures of past pathogen exposure. The paper as a whole reports these results and caveats: Of the cluster scores, approximately 95% were above 0 in a later analysis, which found that TCRs clustered in the first cohort also tended to co-occur in the approximately 120 validation repertoires. Cytomegalovirus status was reported to be diagnosed by the classifier with high specificity and sensitivity in both the original and validation cohorts. The validation cohort had no HLA typing available for a later analysis, so co-occurrence within that cohort was assessed over all 110 or so repertoires. While some public TCRs were present in many individuals, most TCR sequences turned up only very rarely across donors. The study gave a list of under 200 TCR beta chains associated with cytomegalovirus. Three of the identified cytomegalovirus-associated TCR beta chains were confirmed in vitro to be specific for cytomegalovirus antigens. The authors suggested that the approach could potentially be generalized to other disease states and immunological phenotypes.

On this clone: Its binding antigen is unknown. Qualities for individual bases were not recorded, and no much larger clone is one base off.

The donors belonged to the validation cohort of over a hundred subjects, which was separate from the roughly 700-subject first cohort. The library came from the immunoSEQ multiplex PCR assay. The authors' pipeline ran thus. A statistical classification framework was developed to diagnose cytomegalovirus status using the catalog of TCR beta chain sequences. TCRdb took over this immuneACCESS table, retaining in-frame rearrangements with V and J assigned. Such tables are incomplete; in checked studies, under half of the missing clones stem from an unresolved V gene, and the remainder is unexplained. The DNA was the basis for D and trimming; V, J and clone size are from that table. The sample data list 90,000 to 150,000 clones, and roughly 88% of these were observed just once. The ten largest account for around 6% of the sample. The sequencing sample was made of PBMCs. The TCR was taken from a woman younger than 30 in good health and CMV-seropositive.

The nucleotide sequence reads TGTGCCAGCAGTCCGCAGGGGATTCGAAGCTATGGCTACACCTTC. It translates to CASSPQGIRSYGYTF. The chain couples TRBV6-6 to TRBJ1-2; the D segment could be TRBD1, given 6 matching bases. The CDR1 and CDR2 encoded by the germline V gene (reference sequence) are MNHNY and SVGAGI. V is cut by 5 bases and J by 4 bases, and the space between the germline ends is 17 bases. The CDR3 spans 15 residues, from the cysteine through the phenylalanine. Only CDR3 DNA is held: 45 bases, read in frame from base 1.